A selection of T cell receptor beta chains follows, all from one sample in a study of blood T cell repertoires in COVID-19. Using immunoSEQ multiplex PCR, the repertoire was profiled, and TCRdb retains in-frame clones only, with some absent. The sample contains fewer than 300,000 clones, about 80% of which appear only once. Source material: peripheral blood. Receptors originate from an older person with COVID-19, enrolled during active disease. The CDR3 runs from the conserved cysteine through the conserved F or W. D genes are given only for firm matches. The size of a clone is reported for some rows only, either as once, few or many, or as a class for expanded clones.

V	D	J	size	CDR3	DNA
TRBV7-6	NA	TRBJ2-5	NA	CASSLEVRVRQQTQYF	TGTGCCAGCAGCTTAGAGGTCCGGGTCCGCCAGCAGACCCAGTACTTC
TRBV19	NA	TRBJ1-1	NA	CASSIGANTEAFF	TGTGCCAGTAGTATAGGAGCGAACACTGAAGCTTTCTTT
TRBV6-5	TRBD1	TRBJ2-3	NA	CASSLDRGSTDTQYF	TGTGCCAGCAGTCTGGACAGGGGGAGCACAGATACGCAGTATTTT
TRBV21-1	NA	TRBJ2-3	NA	CARPEGGRTDTQYF	TGTGCCAGGCCTGAGGGCGGGAGGACAGATACGCAGTATTTT
TRBV5-1	NA	TRBJ2-7	NA	CASSLELGYEQYF	TGCGCCAGCAGCCTTGAGCTTGGCTACGAGCAGTACTTC
TRBV18	NA	TRBJ1-5	few	CASSLGQSNQPQHF	TGTGCCAGCTCCCTGGGCCAAAGCAATCAGCCCCAGCATTTT
TRBV28	TRBD1	TRBJ1-1	NA	CASSLPVTGGTEAFF	TGTGCCAGCAGTTTACCTGTAACAGGGGGCACTGAAGCTTTCTTT
TRBV12-3/TRBV12-4	NA	TRBJ1-1	NA	CASSSGRTEAFF	TGTGCCAGCAGTTCAGGGAGGACTGAAGCTTTCTTT
TRBV7-2	NA	TRBJ2-1	NA	CASSLSSGEAEQFF	TGTGCCAGCAGCTTATCTTCGGGGGAGGCTGAGCAGTTCTTC
TRBV4-1	NA	TRBJ1-5	once	CASSPTLTGSGPQHF	TGCGCCAGCAGCCCCACCTTAACAGGGAGCGGGCCCCAGCATTTT
TRBV6-5	TRBD1	TRBJ1-5	NA	CASSRWAGTGQPQHF	TGTGCCAGCAGCCGTTGGGCAGGGACAGGGCAGCCCCAGCATTTT
TRBV2	NA	TRBJ1-2	NA	CASAQGIGYTF	TGTGCCAGCGCACAGGGTATTGGCTACACCTTC
TRBV30	NA	TRBJ1-5	NA	CAWLIAGAQGNQPQHF	TGTGCCTGGTTGATCGCAGGGGCGCAGGGAAATCAGCCCCAGCATTTT
TRBV14	TRBD2	TRBJ2-7	once	CASSHQAGGRAEQYF	TGTGCCAGCAGCCACCAAGCGGGGGGGCGGGCCGAGCAGTACTTC
TRBV2	TRBD2	TRBJ2-1	NA	CASSELGTSGHNEQFF	TGTGCCAGCAGTGAATTAGGGACTAGCGGCCACAATGAGCAGTTCTTC
TRBV7-8	NA	TRBJ1-5	NA	CASSLALAHQPQHF	TGTGCCAGCAGCTTAGCGCTAGCTCATCAGCCCCAGCATTTT
TRBV7-8	NA	TRBJ1-4	NA	CASSLIDSPARFF	TGTGCCAGCAGCTTAATTGACAGCCCAGCTCGTTTTTTT
TRBV28	TRBD1	TRBJ1-6	NA	CASSLSGTGANSPLHF	TGTGCCAGCAGTCTGTCCGGGACAGGGGCAAATTCACCCCTCCACTTT
TRBV7-6	TRBD2	TRBJ2-3	NA	CASSLASAGGRISTQYF	TGTGCCAGCAGCTTAGCGTCGGCGGGGGGCCGGATTAGTACGCAGTATTTT
TRBV14	TRBD1	TRBJ1-6	NA	CASSQEDQGVSPLHF	TGTGCCAGCAGCCAGGAAGACCAGGGGGTTTCACCCCTCCACTTT
TRBV5-1	NA	TRBJ1-4	NA	CASSLSGFNEKLFF	TGCGCCAGCAGCTTGTCCGGGTTCAATGAAAAACTGTTTTTT
TRBV7-2	TRBD2	TRBJ2-7	NA	CASSLATSGSSYEQYF	TGTGCCAGCAGCTTAGCTACTAGCGGGAGCTCCTACGAGCAGTACTTC
TRBV3-1/TRBV3-2	NA	TRBJ2-5	NA	CASSLEALLQETQYF	TGTGCCAGCAGCCTCGAGGCACTACTCCAAGAGACCCAGTACTTC
TRBV19	NA	TRBJ1-5	NA	CASSKGAQPQHF	TGTGCCAGTAGTAAAGGGGCTCAGCCCCAGCATTTT
TRBV7-9	NA	TRBJ1-4	once	CASSLASGSEEKLFF	TGTGCCAGCAGCTTAGCGTCGGGGTCTGAGGAAAAACTGTTTTTT
TRBV6-1	NA	TRBJ2-7	NA	CASSEDEPGWAQYF	TGTGCCAGCAGTGAAGACGAACCAGGGTGGGCGCAGTACTTC
TRBV7-9	NA	TRBJ1-2	NA	CASSLFQNYGYTF	TGTGCCAGCAGCTTATTCCAGAACTATGGCTACACCTTC
TRBV19	TRBD1	TRBJ1-4	NA	CASSIPTGLTEKLFF	TGTGCCAGTAGTATACCGACAGGGTTGACTGAAAAACTGTTTTTT
TRBV4-1	TRBD1	TRBJ1-4	NA	CASSHGQGGTNEKLFF	TGCGCCAGCAGCCACGGACAGGGAGGGACTAATGAAAAACTGTTTTTT
TRBV15	NA	TRBJ1-5	NA	CATSRGQNSNQPQHF	TGTGCCACCAGCAGAGGACAGAATAGCAATCAGCCCCAGCATTTT
TRBV5-1	TRBD2	TRBJ2-2	NA	CASSYTSGNTGELFF	TGCGCCAGCAGCTACACTAGCGGAAACACCGGGGAGCTGTTTTTT
TRBV4-3	NA	TRBJ2-7	NA	CASSQNQGRGTYEQYF	TGCGCCAGCAGCCAAAACCAGGGGAGGGGTACCTACGAGCAGTACTTC
TRBV6-2/TRBV6-3	TRBD1	TRBJ2-6	NA	CASSRGTVHSGANVLTF	TGTGCCAGCAGTAGGGGGACAGTCCATTCTGGGGCCAACGTCCTGACTTTC
TRBV7-2	TRBD1	TRBJ1-6	NA	CTSSVPRTGVGSPLHF	TGTACCAGCAGCGTACCACGGACAGGGGTAGGTTCACCCCTCCACTTT
TRBV5-5	NA	TRBJ1-5	NA	CASSLGTLSNQPQHF	TGTGCCAGCAGCTTGGGAACATTGAGCAATCAGCCCCAGCATTTT
TRBV21-1	NA	TRBJ2-7	few	CASSKGGRGSCSYEQYF	TGTGCCAGCAGCAAAGGGGGAAGGGGGTCTTGCTCCTACGAGCAGTACTTC
TRBV29-1	NA	TRBJ2-1	once	CSVSFSGKSDNEQFF	TGCAGCGTTAGTTTCTCAGGGAAGTCGGACAATGAGCAGTTCTTC
TRBV18	TRBD2	TRBJ2-1	NA	CASSPSRGGNSNEQFF	TGTGCCAGCTCACCATCGCGGGGGGGCAATTCCAATGAGCAGTTCTTC
TRBV7-3	NA	TRBJ2-3	NA	CASSPGTDTQYF	TGTGCCAGCAGCCCCGGCACAGATACGCAGTATTTT
TRBV27	TRBD1	TRBJ2-5	NA	CASSWGQGQETQYF	TGTGCCAGCAGTTGGGGACAGGGACAAGAGACCCAGTACTTC
TRBV2	TRBD2	TRBJ2-1	NA	CATPGGLATEEQFF	TGTGCCACACCTGGGGGACTAGCGACAGAGGAGCAGTTCTTC
TRBV6-6	TRBD1	TRBJ2-7	once	CASSSPGTGGHEQYF	TGTGCCAGCAGTTCCCCCGGGACAGGGGGCCACGAGCAGTACTTC
TRBV11-2	NA	TRBJ2-3	few	CASSPGGPTDTQYF	TGTGCCAGCAGCCCCGGGGGGCCGACAGATACGCAGTATTTT
TRBV9	NA	TRBJ2-2	few	CASSPRVDTGELFF	TGTGCCAGCAGCCCCCGCGTCGACACCGGGGAGCTGTTTTTT
TRBV28	TRBD1	TRBJ2-2	few	CASSLPRGSTGELFF	TGTGCCAGCAGTTTACCCAGGGGGAGCACCGGGGAGCTGTTTTTT
TRBV7-6	TRBD2	TRBJ2-1	NA	CASSFQRGPEQFF	TGTGCCAGCAGCTTTCAGCGGGGACCTGAGCAGTTCTTC
TRBV7-2	TRBD1	TRBJ1-4	once	CASSQGDRQEKLFF	TGTGCCAGCAGCCAGGGGGACAGACAAGAAAAACTGTTTTTT